Listed below are T cell receptor beta chains from one sample, sequenced in a study of glioma-infiltrating T cells after dendritic cell vaccination. The table came from immunoSEQ multiplex PCR; TCRdb's copy has only in-frame clones and leaves some out. The sample holds about 92,000 clones, just over 85% seen once. The specimen comprised blood, sampled before dendritic cell vaccination. These receptor sequences come from a human donor with glioblastoma. Both conserved end residues are part of each CDR3. The order of the fields is D gene, clone size, V gene, CDR3 length, J gene, CDR3 protein, CDR3 DNA. A D gene is named only where the DNA matches it firmly. A row's size may be missing; if present it is once, few, many or a size class.

.,.,TRBV18,18,TRBJ2-1,CASSPLTTRSQKRDEQFF,TGTGCCAGCTCACCACTCACCACCAGATCACAGAAACGCGATGAGCAGTTCTTC
.,.,TRBV19,13,TRBJ2-5,CASSIVNRETQYF,TGTGCCAGTAGTATAGTTAACAGAGAGACCCAGTACTTC
TRBD1,.,TRBV2,15,TRBJ1-2,CASSARQGGFYGYTF,TGTGCCAGCAGTGCTCGGCAGGGGGGATTCTATGGCTACACCTTC
.,.,TRBV19,15,TRBJ2-7,CATQKDTSVSYEQYF,TGTGCCACCCAGAAGGACACCTCAGTAAGCTACGAGCAGTACTTC
.,.,TRBV9,12,TRBJ2-3,CASSAEADTQYF,TGTGCCAGCAGTGCGGAGGCAGATACGCAGTATTTT
.,.,TRBV4-3,15,TRBJ1-2,CASSQDVGARNGYTF,TGCGCCAGCAGCCAAGATGTGGGGGCGCGGAATGGCTACACCTTC
TRBD2,.,TRBV7-6,17,TRBJ2-1,CASSLPSGGVRDNEQFF,TGTGCCAGCAGCTTACCCTCGGGAGGAGTTCGAGACAATGAGCAGTTCTTC
TRBD1,few,TRBV4-3,15,TRBJ1-4,CASSPHRGTNEKLFF,TGCGCCAGCAGCCCCCACAGGGGGACTAATGAAAAACTGTTTTTT
.,.,TRBV7-3,17,TRBJ2-6,CASSLRQLHSGANVLTF,TGTGCCAGCAGCTTACGTCAACTACACTCTGGGGCCAACGTCCTGACTTTC
TRBD1,.,TRBV9,19,TRBJ2-1,CASSVTSQDRGNSYNEQFF,TGTGCCAGCAGCGTCACCTCCCAGGACAGGGGTAACTCCTACAATGAGCAGTTCTTC
.,.,TRBV5-8,12,TRBJ2-7,CASSRLRYEQYF,TGTGCCAGCAGCCGACTACGTTACGAGCAGTACTTC
.,.,TRBV13,16,TRBJ1-2,CASSPSPGDGDYGYTF,TGTGCCAGCAGTCCAAGCCCAGGGGACGGCGACTATGGCTACACCTTC
TRBD2,.,TRBV5-4,16,TRBJ2-2,CASSFGLAGGSGELFF,TGTGCCAGCAGCTTCGGACTAGCGGGAGGGTCCGGGGAGCTGTTTTTT
TRBD2,.,TRBV4-1,17,TRBJ2-7,CASSYATSGGSSYEQYF,TGCGCCAGCAGCTACGCCACTAGCGGGGGGAGCTCCTACGAGCAGTACTTC